This is a list of T cell receptor beta chains from one sample in a study of T cells in Graves' hyperthyroidism and ophthalmopathy. Using its own MiXCR run on the multiplex PCR reads, TCRdb lists one record per CDR3 protein. The sample lists approximately 720,000 distinct CDR3 sequences; about 17% were seen once. Sample: blood. These receptors originate from a woman between 50 and 59 years old with Graves' hyperthyroidism that later progressed to Graves' ophthalmopathy. The CDR3 runs from the conserved cysteine through the conserved F or W. The order of the fields is D gene, J gene, clone size, V gene, CDR3 protein, CDR3 DNA. The D gene is left open where the match is weak. Not all rows give a size; the values are once, few, many and, for expanded clones, a class.

-,TRBJ2-7,many,TRBV2,CASSILLVYEQYF,TGTGCCAGCAGTATTTTACTCGTCTACGAGCAGTACTTC
-,TRBJ2-2,few,TRBV6-1,CASSYDPGGTGELFF,TGTGCCAGCAGTTACGATCCAGGGGGGACCGGGGAGCTGTTTTTT
TRBD1,TRBJ1-6,-,TRBV7-9,CASSKTGGDSPLHF,TGTGCCAGCAGCAAGACAGGGGGTGATTCACCCCTCCACTTT
-,TRBJ1-5,many,TRBV5-1,CASSWDWSQPQHF,TGCGCCAGCAGTTGGGACTGGAGTCAGCCCCAGCATTTT
-,TRBJ1-2,many,TRBV27,CASSHTGLFYGYTF,TGTGCCAGCAGCCACACAGGGCTGTTCTATGGCTACACCTTC
-,TRBJ2-1,many,TRBV18,CASSPQGPPRYDEQFF,TGTGCCAGCTCACCCCAGGGCCCACCCAGGTACGATGAGCAGTTCTTC
-,TRBJ2-1,-,TRBV29-1,CSVAMRGPGTLEQFF,TGCAGCGTTGCTATGAGGGGACCGGGGACCCTTGAGCAGTTCTTC
-,TRBJ1-5,few,TRBV27,CASIRGTRGPYSSQPQHF,TGTGCCAGCATCCGCGGGACGCGGGGCCCTTATAGCAGTCAGCCCCAGCATTTT
-,TRBJ2-7,-,TRBV15,CATSGGGGAEQYF,TGTGCCACCAGCGGGGGAGGGGGCGCCGAGCAGTACTTC
-,TRBJ2-7,many,TRBV6-1,CASSDWDTSSYEQYF,TGTGCCAGCAGTGACTGGGACACGAGCTCCTACGAGCAGTACTTC
TRBD1,TRBJ1-6,-,TRBV6-1,CASSFRTGANSPLHF,TGTGCCAGCAGTTTCCGGACAGGCGCCAATTCACCCCTCCACTTT
-,TRBJ2-2,-,TRBV30,CARGQDYGELFF,TGTGCCCGAGGACAGGACTACGGGGAGCTGTTTTTT
-,TRBJ1-1,-,TRBV20-1,CSARKAGTPEAFF,TGCAGTGCTAGGAAAGCAGGGACACCTGAAGCTTTCTTT
TRBD2,TRBJ2-2,-,TRBV9,CASSAGVSGGPGGELFF,TGTGCCAGCAGCGCGGGAGTTAGCGGGGGGCCGGGCGGGGAGCTGTTTTTT
-,TRBJ2-3,-,TRBV11-2,CASSLPAAGGTDTQYF,TGTGCCAGCAGCCTCCCTGCCGCAGGAGGCACAGATACGCAGTATTTT
TRBD1,TRBJ1-4,-,TRBV10-3,CAISESGGQGDEKLFF,TGTGCCATCAGTGAGTCGGGGGGACAGGGTGATGAAAAACTGTTTTTT
TRBD1,TRBJ1-4,-,TRBV5-1,CASSFQGDFEKLFF,TGCGCCAGCAGCTTTCAGGGGGATTTTGAAAAACTGTTTTTT
-,TRBJ1-1,many,TRBV7-9,CASNINLNTEAFF,TGTGCCAGCAACATAAACCTGAACACTGAAGCTTTCTTT
-,TRBJ1-2,few,TRBV5-6,CASSLVWHDNYGYTF,TGTGCCAGCAGCTTGGTTTGGCACGATAACTATGGCTACACCTTC
TRBD2,TRBJ2-3,-,TRBV4-1,CASSPPLGLVLDTQYF,TGCGCCAGCAGCCCCCCTCTGGGACTAGTATTAGATACGCAGTATTTT
-,TRBJ1-5,-,TRBV9,CASGVQDQPQHF,TGTGCCAGCGGGGTTCAGGATCAGCCCCAGCATTTT
-,TRBJ2-7,few,TRBV12-3/TRBV12-4,CASRRQYEQYF,TGTGCCAGCAGGCGACAGTACGAGCAGTACTTC
-,TRBJ2-7,-,TRBV6-2/TRBV6-3,CASSQGTESLYEQYF,TGTGCCAGCAGTCAAGGGACGGAGAGTCTGTACGAGCAGTACTTC
-,TRBJ1-2,many,TRBV7-9,CASRWGTGEIGYGYTF,TGTGCCAGCAGATGGGGGACTGGGGAGATTGGCTATGGCTACACCTTC
TRBD1,TRBJ1-2,-,TRBV10-2,CASRVNRGPDGYTF,TGCGCCAGCAGAGTGAACAGGGGGCCTGATGGCTACACCTTC
-,TRBJ1-2,many,TRBV3-1,CASSQGTQNYGYTF,TGTGCCAGCAGCCAAGGGACACAAAACTATGGCTACACCTTC
TRBD1,TRBJ1-5,many,TRBV6-2/TRBV6-3,CASSYLFGQGLKDSNQPQHF,TGTGCCAGCAGTTACTTGTTCGGACAGGGGCTTAAGGATAGCAATCAGCCCCAGCATTTT
TRBD1,TRBJ1-2,many,TRBV12-3/TRBV12-4,CASSLVQGLDYGYTF,TGTGCCAGCAGTTTAGTACAGGGGTTGGACTATGGCTACACCTTC
TRBD2,TRBJ2-3,-,TRBV6-1,CASNLAGSDTQYF,TGTGCCAGCAACCTAGCGGGGTCAGATACGCAGTATTTT
-,TRBJ1-2,few,TRBV6-1,CASTPGYGYTF,TGTGCCAGCACCCCCGGCTATGGCTACACCTTC
-,TRBJ1-6,many,TRBV20-1,CSAGGAYNSPLHF,TGCAGTGCTGGTGGAGCCTATAATTCACCCCTCCACTTT
-,TRBJ1-2,few,TRBV27,CASSSRPGEGGGYTF,TGTGCCAGCAGTTCACGTCCAGGGGAGGGGGGTGGCTACACCTTC
-,TRBJ2-3,-,TRBV12-3/TRBV12-4,CASSLAQYSNTQYF,TGTGCCAGCAGTTTAGCGCAATACTCAAATACGCAGTATTTT
-,TRBJ2-4,once,TRBV27,CASSTPGFAKNIQYF,TGTGCCAGCAGTACCCCCGGGTTCGCCAAAAACATTCAGTACTTC
-,TRBJ2-5,-,TRBV29-1,CSAAHGGSGETQYF,TGCAGCGCGGCCCACGGGGGCAGTGGAGAGACCCAGTACTTC
TRBD2,TRBJ2-2,-,TRBV20-1,CSVSGLAANTGELFF,TGCAGTGTTAGTGGGCTAGCGGCGAACACCGGGGAGCTGTTTTTT
-,TRBJ2-7,-,TRBV13,CASTTGSPYEQYF,TGTGCCAGCACCACAGGGAGCCCCTACGAGCAGTACTTC
-,TRBJ2-5,many,TRBV7-3,CASSSRQTQETQYF,TGTGCCAGCAGCTCACGACAGACCCAAGAGACCCAGTACTTC
-,TRBJ2-2,many,TRBV6-5,CASSYRTAKRGTGELFF,TGTGCCAGCAGTTACCGGACAGCTAAGAGAGGGACCGGGGAGCTGTTTTTT
TRBD1,TRBJ2-7,-,TRBV7-4,CASSLGTGTGYYEQYF,TGTGCCAGCAGCTTAGGCACCGGGACAGGCTACTACGAGCAGTACTTC
-,TRBJ2-1,many,TRBV20-1,CSADEPVGVWGEQFF,TGCAGTGCGGATGAGCCGGTGGGGGTCTGGGGTGAGCAGTTCTTC
-,TRBJ1-2,-,TRBV5-4,CASSLVGIPYGYTF,TGTGCCAGCAGCTTGGTGGGGATACCCTATGGCTACACCTTC
-,TRBJ2-5,many,TRBV7-9,CASLRDGRETQYF,TGTGCCAGCCTAAGGGACGGGCGAGAGACCCAGTACTTC
-,TRBJ1-1,many,TRBV20-1,CSARDLRGTTEAFF,TGCAGTGCTAGAGATCTGCGTGGTACCACTGAAGCTTTCTTT
TRBD1,TRBJ2-5,many,TRBV7-3,CASSQGQGMKTQYF,TGTGCCAGCAGCCAAGGACAGGGAATGAAGACCCAGTACTTC
-,TRBJ1-1,-,TRBV5-4,CASSLGIRGVHTEAFF,TGTGCCAGCAGCTTGGGTATCAGGGGAGTACACACTGAAGCTTTCTTT
-,TRBJ2-1,many,TRBV5-1,CASSLDGGAGLEQFF,TGCGCCAGCAGCTTGGATGGGGGGGCCGGCCTTGAGCAGTTCTTC
-,TRBJ1-4,few,TRBV3-1,CASSFSGQWKKLFF,TGTGCCAGCAGCTTCTCCGGGCAATGGAAAAAACTGTTTTTT
-,TRBJ1-2,many,TRBV18,CASSPQGDYGYTF,TGTGCCAGCTCACCACAGGGGGACTATGGCTACACCTTC
TRBD1,TRBJ1-4,many,TRBV2,CASRGTGGTNEKLFF,TGTGCCAGCAGGGGGACAGGGGGCACTAATGAAAAACTGTTTTTT
TRBD2,TRBJ2-7,few,TRBV7-2,CASSLLAGVGEQYF,TGTGCCAGCAGCCTGCTAGCGGGGGTGGGTGAGCAGTACTTC
-,TRBJ2-1,many,TRBV5-1,CASRGAGYNEQFF,TGCGCCAGCCGAGGGGCCGGGTACAATGAGCAGTTCTTC
TRBD1,TRBJ1-1,-,TRBV10-1,CASREDRGRSEAFF,TGCGCCAGCCGTGAAGACAGGGGGAGGTCTGAAGCTTTCTTT
-,TRBJ1-1,many,TRBV10-2,CASSVFDTEAFF,TGCGCCAGCAGTGTATTTGACACTGAAGCTTTCTTT
TRBD1,TRBJ1-2,few,TRBV20-1,CSAKDRGLYGYTF,TGCAGTGCTAAGGACAGGGGGCTCTATGGCTACACCTTC
-,TRBJ1-1,many,TRBV12-3/TRBV12-4,CASRPWTGNTEAFF,TGTGCCAGCAGACCCTGGACGGGGAACACTGAAGCTTTCTTT
TRBD2,TRBJ2-5,many,TRBV7-3,CASSYEAAGGRGTQYF,TGTGCCAGCAGCTACGAGGCAGCGGGGGGGCGAGGGACCCAGTACTTC
TRBD1,TRBJ2-7,-,TRBV6-5,CASSYFGQDGVYEQYF,TGTGCCAGCAGTTACTTCGGACAGGATGGGGTATACGAGCAGTACTTC
-,TRBJ1-3,-,TRBV15,CATSGYSGNTIYF,TGTGCCACCAGCGGATACTCTGGAAACACCATATATTTT
-,TRBJ1-1,-,TRBV5-1,CASSIRELNTEAFF,TGCGCCAGCAGCATCCGGGAGCTGAACACTGAAGCTTTCTTT